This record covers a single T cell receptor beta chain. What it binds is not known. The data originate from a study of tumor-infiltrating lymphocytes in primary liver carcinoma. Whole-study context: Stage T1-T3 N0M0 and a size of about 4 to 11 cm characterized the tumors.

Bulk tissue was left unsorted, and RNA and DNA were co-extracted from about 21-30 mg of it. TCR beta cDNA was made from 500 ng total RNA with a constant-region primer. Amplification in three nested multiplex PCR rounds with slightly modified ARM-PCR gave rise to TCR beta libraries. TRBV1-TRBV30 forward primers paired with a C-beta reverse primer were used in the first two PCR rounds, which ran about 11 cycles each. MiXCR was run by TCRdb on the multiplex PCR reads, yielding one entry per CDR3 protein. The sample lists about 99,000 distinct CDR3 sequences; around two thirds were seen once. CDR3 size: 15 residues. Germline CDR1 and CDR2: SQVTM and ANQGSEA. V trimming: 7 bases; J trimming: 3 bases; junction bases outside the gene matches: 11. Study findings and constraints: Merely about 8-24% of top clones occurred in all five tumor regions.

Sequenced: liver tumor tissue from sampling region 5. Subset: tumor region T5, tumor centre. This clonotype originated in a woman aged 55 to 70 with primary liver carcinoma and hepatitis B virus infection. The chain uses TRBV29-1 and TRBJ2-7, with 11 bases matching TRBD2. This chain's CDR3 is CSAPGTSGSIYEQYF. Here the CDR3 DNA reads TGCAGCGCCCCGGGCACTAGCGGGAGTATCTACGAGCAGTACTTC.